The subject of this entry is one T cell receptor (beta chain). The CDR3 runs 15 residues. CDR1 is MRHNA and CDR2 is SNTAGT in the germline V gene. V lost 0 bases and J lost 4, with 9 bases in between. This sample is drawn from a study of blood T cell repertoires in COVID-19. The repertoire was sequenced with immunoSEQ multiplex PCR; TCRdb's copy has only in-frame clones and lacks some. The table shows about 200,000 clones, with 85% occurring only once. This chain uses TRBV6-4 with TRBJ2-2; TRBD1 might be the D (6 bases). The sequenced material came from peripheral blood. The sequence came from a woman in her 70s with COVID-19, enrolled during active disease. The CDR3 is CASSDSWGLTGELFF. In DNA form, the CDR3 reads TGTGCCAGCAGTGACTCTTGGGGGCTCACCGGGGAGCTGTTTTTT.